Here is one TCR beta chain with its context. Its antigen is currently unknown. The data originate from a study of cytomegalovirus exposure and HLA in healthy donors. Findings and caveats of the study: Several of the most significant clusters appeared linked to common viral pathogens, based on a later analysis. Over 150 TCR beta chains were listed as cytomegalovirus-associated. In vitro, a few CMV-associated chains proved specific for CMV antigens.

Trimming shortened V by 1 base and J by 1 base, and 10 bases separated the two germline ends. Germline V CDR1 and CDR2: SGHVS, FNYEAQ. CDR3 length: 15 residues. The study ran its PCR with 60 Vbeta and 13 Jbeta primers. Authors' processing steps: A later analysis tallied 80 million to 100 million unique TCR beta chains, 8.5 million to 11 million of them shared. Sequencing was performed with immunoSEQ multiplex PCR; in TCRdb, only in-frame clones are kept and a portion is missing. That table furnishes V, J and clone size, whereas the DNA furnished D and trimming. The repertoire consists of around 120,000 clones, with about 85% occurring once and the leading ten covering 1.5% to 2%.

The genes are TRBV7-6 and TRBJ2-5; D gene ambiguous. What was sequenced was PBMCs. The sequence was obtained from a boy younger than 18 in good health and CMV-seronegative. CDR3 coding DNA: TGTGCCAGCAGCTTAGTATCAGGCACCCAAGAGACCCAGTACTTC. Translating gives CASSLVSGTQETQYF.